This is a list of T cell receptor beta chains from one sample in a study of shared clonotypes between healthy human individuals. The method was immunoSEQ multiplex PCR; TCRdb's version includes in-frame clones alone and lacks a portion of them. Of fewer than 700,000 clones listed, 90% to 95% were seen once; the top ten hold around 0.12%. Sequencing was performed on naive CD8+ T cells sorted from blood. All receptors come from a woman aged 25-40 years in good health. Each CDR3 is given with its conserved first and last residue. Clone size is stated in some rows and not others, as once, few, many or a class when expanded.

CDR3 protein: CASSRGESTYEQYF; clone size: NA; J gene: TRBJ2-7; V gene: TRBV5-4
CDR3 protein: CASSLFVYYEQYF; clone size: NA; J gene: TRBJ2-7; V gene: TRBV27
CDR3 protein: CASRAGAYTGELFF; clone size: NA; J gene: TRBJ2-2; V gene: TRBV28
CDR3 protein: CATSREPLLAEGYNEQFF; clone size: NA; J gene: TRBJ2-1; V gene: TRBV15
CDR3 protein: CASSLGKGSNEQFF; clone size: NA; J gene: TRBJ2-1; V gene: TRBV7-6
CDR3 protein: CASSLRLNYEQYF; clone size: NA; J gene: TRBJ2-7; V gene: TRBV27
CDR3 protein: CASSLERLAYNEQFF; clone size: NA; J gene: TRBJ2-1; V gene: TRBV28
CDR3 protein: CASSLMGQGTIYEQYF; clone size: NA; J gene: TRBJ2-7; V gene: TRBV28
CDR3 protein: CASNRVGEYEQYF; clone size: NA; J gene: NA; V gene: TRBV7-9
CDR3 protein: CASSSTGTNYGYTF; clone size: NA; J gene: TRBJ1-2; V gene: TRBV5-8
CDR3 protein: CASSPTVSGPSYGYTF; clone size: NA; J gene: TRBJ1-2; V gene: TRBV9
CDR3 protein: CASSDWGTSGPVPYNEQFF; clone size: NA; J gene: TRBJ2-1; V gene: TRBV6-4
CDR3 protein: CASSQDGATGELFF; clone size: NA; J gene: TRBJ2-2; V gene: TRBV4-1
CDR3 protein: CASRILAGAWDTQYF; clone size: NA; J gene: TRBJ2-3; V gene: TRBV27
CDR3 protein: CASSWDRAYEQYF; clone size: NA; J gene: TRBJ2-7; V gene: TRBV5-1
CDR3 protein: CASSRDGEYSSEQYF; clone size: once; J gene: TRBJ2-7; V gene: TRBV19
CDR3 protein: CASSPSGRERVYAYEQYF; clone size: NA; J gene: TRBJ2-7; V gene: TRBV7-9
CDR3 protein: CASSVGREYFSTDTQYF; clone size: NA; J gene: TRBJ2-3; V gene: TRBV9
CDR3 protein: CASSETGQGVVEQYF; clone size: NA; J gene: NA; V gene: TRBV2
CDR3 protein: CASSVGTGVEKLFF; clone size: NA; J gene: TRBJ1-4; V gene: TRBV5-8
CDR3 protein: CASRVAGGTDTQYF; clone size: NA; J gene: TRBJ2-3; V gene: TRBV5-4
CDR3 protein: CASTRYEETYNEQFF; clone size: NA; J gene: TRBJ2-1; V gene: TRBV7-9
CDR3 protein: CASSLGAGASNGQFF; clone size: NA; J gene: TRBJ2-1; V gene: TRBV5-6
CDR3 protein: CASSQEESPYNEQFF; clone size: NA; J gene: TRBJ2-1; V gene: TRBV4-1
CDR3 protein: CASSPTSDSPETQYF; clone size: NA; J gene: TRBJ2-5; V gene: TRBV5-6
CDR3 protein: CSVVQREARDTQYF; clone size: NA; J gene: TRBJ2-3; V gene: TRBV29-1
CDR3 protein: CASSEASAYGYTF; clone size: NA; J gene: TRBJ1-2; V gene: TRBV6-1
CDR3 protein: CASRSSGTSSYEQYF; clone size: NA; J gene: TRBJ2-7; V gene: TRBV27
CDR3 protein: CASGLGGTGELFF; clone size: NA; J gene: TRBJ2-2; V gene: TRBV12-5
CDR3 protein: CASSLVPYTSGRYEETQYF; clone size: NA; J gene: TRBJ2-5; V gene: TRBV11-2
CDR3 protein: CASSSLFRGDNEKLFF; clone size: NA; J gene: TRBJ1-4; V gene: TRBV2
CDR3 protein: CASNHRGLNTEAFF; clone size: NA; J gene: TRBJ1-1; V gene: TRBV27
CDR3 protein: CASSTLTGGDYGYTF; clone size: NA; J gene: TRBJ1-2; V gene: TRBV5-4
CDR3 protein: CASSLYPGALGGELFF; clone size: NA; J gene: TRBJ2-2; V gene: TRBV7-9
CDR3 protein: CSVDRQGIENTEAFF; clone size: NA; J gene: TRBJ1-1; V gene: TRBV29-1
CDR3 protein: CASSQVPGTSGSPGYNEQFF; clone size: NA; J gene: TRBJ2-1; V gene: TRBV4-1
CDR3 protein: CIVRAGRDGYTF; clone size: NA; J gene: TRBJ1-2; V gene: TRBV29-1
CDR3 protein: CASGPLGSYEQYF; clone size: NA; J gene: TRBJ2-7; V gene: TRBV27
CDR3 protein: CASSGSGGDRPNTGELFF; clone size: NA; J gene: TRBJ2-2; V gene: TRBV9
CDR3 protein: CASSYSDPTGELFF; clone size: NA; J gene: TRBJ2-2; V gene: TRBV6-5
CDR3 protein: CASSLGIGPYEQYF; clone size: NA; J gene: TRBJ2-7; V gene: TRBV13
CDR3 protein: CASSLSSFREQYF; clone size: NA; J gene: TRBJ2-7; V gene: TRBV27
CDR3 protein: CASSQEGTGINTEAFF; clone size: NA; J gene: TRBJ1-1; V gene: TRBV4-1
CDR3 protein: CASSRQGHYEQYF; clone size: NA; J gene: TRBJ2-7; V gene: TRBV28
CDR3 protein: CASSWLDYNEQFF; clone size: NA; J gene: TRBJ2-1; V gene: TRBV5-8
CDR3 protein: CASSLVRSGGPFEQYF; clone size: NA; J gene: TRBJ2-7; V gene: TRBV5-1
CDR3 protein: CASSLRGQTYEQYF; clone size: once; J gene: TRBJ2-7; V gene: TRBV28
CDR3 protein: CASSSRGGEQFF; clone size: NA; J gene: TRBJ2-1; V gene: TRBV7-2
CDR3 protein: CASSPPGTVNTEAFF; clone size: NA; J gene: TRBJ1-1; V gene: TRBV7-9
CDR3 protein: CASSFGGNLNTIYF; clone size: NA; J gene: TRBJ1-3; V gene: TRBV28
CDR3 protein: CASSVGWGYEQFF; clone size: NA; J gene: TRBJ2-1; V gene: TRBV9
CDR3 protein: CASSDTSGRTYEQYF; clone size: NA; J gene: TRBJ2-7; V gene: TRBV11-2
CDR3 protein: CASSLASYEQYF; clone size: NA; J gene: TRBJ2-7; V gene: TRBV28
CDR3 protein: CASSPSSGGLEQFF; clone size: NA; J gene: TRBJ2-1; V gene: TRBV2
CDR3 protein: CSARGIYEQYF; clone size: NA; J gene: TRBJ2-7; V gene: TRBV20-1
CDR3 protein: CAWRAGSSYEQYF; clone size: NA; J gene: TRBJ2-7; V gene: TRBV30
CDR3 protein: CASRQIAGGPPDTQYF; clone size: NA; J gene: TRBJ2-3; V gene: TRBV28